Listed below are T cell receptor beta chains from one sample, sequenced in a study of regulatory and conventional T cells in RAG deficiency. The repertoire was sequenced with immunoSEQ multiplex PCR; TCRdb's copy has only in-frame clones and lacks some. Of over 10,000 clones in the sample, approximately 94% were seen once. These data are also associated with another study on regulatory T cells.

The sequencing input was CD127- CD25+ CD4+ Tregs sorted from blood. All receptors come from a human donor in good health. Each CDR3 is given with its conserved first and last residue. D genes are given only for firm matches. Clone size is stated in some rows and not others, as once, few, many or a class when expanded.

CASSLMLGPGNTIYF | TGCGCCAGCAGCCTAATGCTGGGGCCCGGAAACACCATATATTTT | TRBJ1-3 | TRBV5-1 | - | -
CASSPTGGGSPLHF | TGTGCCAGCAGCCCTACAGGCGGCGGTTCACCCCTCCACTTT | TRBJ1-6 | TRBV9 | - | -
CASSERGQPQHF | TGTGCCAGCAGTGAAAGGGGTCAGCCCCAGCATTTT | TRBJ1-5 | TRBV25-1 | few | -
CASRTVSNYGYTF | TGTGCCAGTAGGACAGTGTCTAACTATGGCTACACCTTC | TRBJ1-2 | TRBV19 | - | -
CASSYSGGLTGSPLHF | TGTGCCAGCAGTTACTCCGGGGGGTTGACGGGTTCACCCCTCCACTTT | TRBJ1-6 | TRBV6-5 | - | -
CASSPGGPTNEKLFF | TGTGCCAGCAGCCCGGGGGGGCCTACTAATGAAAAACTGTTTTTT | TRBJ1-4 | TRBV5-6 | few | -
CASSLGLVMSYGYTF | TGTGCCAGCAGCTTAGGGTTGGTAATGAGCTATGGCTACACCTTC | TRBJ1-2 | TRBV11-2 | - | -
CASSQLRGRYNEQFF | TGTGCCAGCAGCCAACTGAGGGGGCGATACAATGAGCAGTTCTTC | TRBJ2-1 | TRBV4-2 | - | TRBD1
CASSDPRGGANVLTF | TGTGCCAGCAGTGATCCCAGGGGTGGGGCCAACGTCCTGACTTTC | TRBJ2-6 | TRBV6-1 | - | -
CASRRETGGRSYNEQFF | TGTGCCAGTAGAAGGGAGACGGGGGGGCGATCCTACAATGAGCAGTTCTTC | TRBJ2-1 | TRBV19 | - | TRBD2
CASSLPGGVRTDTQYF | TGCGCCAGCAGCTTGCCCGGGGGGGTTCGCACAGATACGCAGTATTTT | TRBJ2-3 | TRBV5-1 | - | TRBD2
CASSAGTGSSYNSPLHF | TGTGCCAGCAGCGCGGGGACAGGGAGCTCCTATAATTCACCCCTCCACTTT | TRBJ1-6 | TRBV9 | - | TRBD1
CASSLGTVLSNFYGYTF | TGCGCCAGCAGCTTGGGGACAGTCCTGTCGAACTTCTATGGCTACACCTTC | TRBJ1-2 | TRBV5-1 | - | -
CASSQIRKTGRTEAFF | TGCGCCAGCAGCCAAATCAGAAAGACAGGGAGGACTGAAGCTTTCTTT | TRBJ1-1 | TRBV5-1 | - | TRBD1
CASSSIGGLEAFF | TGCGCCAGCAGCTCTATTGGGGGACTTGAAGCTTTCTTT | TRBJ1-1 | TRBV5-1 | - | -
CASSPTGVNEKLFF | TGTGCCAGCAGCCCGACAGGGGTTAATGAAAAACTGTTTTTT | TRBJ1-4 | TRBV9 | - | TRBD1
CAWSKGLAGAYEQYF | TGTGCCTGGAGTAAGGGACTAGCGGGGGCCTACGAGCAGTACTTC | TRBJ2-7 | TRBV30 | - | TRBD2
CASSSTATNEKLFF | TGTGCCAGCAGCTCAACGGCAACTAATGAAAAACTGTTTTTT | TRBJ1-4 | TRBV5-5 | - | -
CASRPTSHQETQYF | TGTGCCAGCAGGCCGACTAGCCACCAAGAGACCCAGTACTTC | TRBJ2-5 | TRBV2 | - | TRBD2
CASSFSGGAETQYF | TGCGCCAGCAGCTTTAGCGGGGGGGCAGAGACCCAGTACTTC | TRBJ2-5 | TRBV5-1 | - | TRBD2
CASSLAVVGNTNSPLHF | TGTGCCAGCAGCTTAGCGGTTGTGGGCAATACAAATTCACCCCTCCACTTT | TRBJ1-6 | TRBV7-9 | - | -